A selection of T cell receptor beta chains follows, all from one sample in a study of blood T cell repertoires in COVID-19. Clones were sequenced by immunoSEQ multiplex PCR, and TCRdb holds only the in-frame ones, with some missing. This sample has roughly 110,000 clones, with around 88% found just once. Sequences were obtained from peripheral blood. The receptor source for this set is a man aged 50 to 60 with active or convalescent COVID-19. Both conserved end residues are trimmed from each CDR3. Some rows have no size entry. The others give once, few or many, or a class for an expanded clone.

TRBV5-4	.	TRBJ2-5	ASSHGLAQETQY
TRBV7-8	.	TRBJ2-5	ASSPGLEGETQY
TRBV3-1/TRBV3-2	once	TRBJ1-1	ASSLRDRNTEAF
TRBV5-8	.	TRBJ1-5	ASSSDRGGVWSNQPQH
TRBV6-5	.	TRBJ2-4	ASLPGTTKNIQY
TRBV4-1	once	TRBJ1-4	ASSQAGTGDEKLF
TRBV5-1	.	TRBJ2-7	ASSSAGTGRYEQY
TRBV4-3	.	TRBJ1-1	ASSQGGSANTEAF
TRBV5-1	.	TRBJ1-5	ASSLHSGQPQH
TRBV9	.	TRBJ2-7	ASSVGPGGAYEQY
TRBV9	.	TRBJ1-1	ASSVTTGAEAF
TRBV6-4	.	TRBJ2-1	ASSERNRGDNEQF
TRBV6-5	.	TRBJ1-2	ATRVNTFYGYT
TRBV20-1	.	TRBJ2-7	SVGTAYEQY
TRBV2	.	TRBJ2-1	ASSAYQLNEQF
TRBV7-2	.	TRBJ2-7	ASTLSGGLSYEQY
TRBV2	.	TRBJ1-5	ASKKQGQPQH
TRBV7-2	.	TRBJ1-1	ASSLRVGNTEAF
TRBV10-2	.	TRBJ2-5	ASSVTGGKETQY
TRBV9	.	TRBJ1-1	ASSNRVDGQGFSEAF
TRBV19	.	TRBJ2-7	ASSVSGALSYEQY
TRBV11-2	.	TRBJ2-7	ASSPTLYEQY
TRBV5-1	.	TRBJ2-3	ASTAAGLETDTQY
TRBV29-1	.	TRBJ1-1	SVEARAGAF
TRBV29-1	.	TRBJ1-1	SARTGGNTEAF
TRBV19	.	TRBJ1-5	ASSITGGDSNQPQH
TRBV3-1/TRBV3-2	.	TRBJ2-7	ASQQGASYEQY
TRBV9	.	TRBJ1-3	ASSPRQAGNTIY
TRBV6-5	.	TRBJ1-6	ASSSQGQWVNSPLH
TRBV19	once	TRBJ2-1	ASDRGSSYNEQF
TRBV7-8	.	TRBJ2-7	ASSGTSGSFEQY
TRBV5-6	.	TRBJ2-7	ASTLTGNSYEQY
TRBV6-5	.	TRBJ2-7	ASSYGLAGIYEQY
TRBV6-5	.	TRBJ2-7	ASSYSVSATYEQY
TRBV24-1	.	TRBJ2-7	AAGSGPSYEQY
TRBV15	.	TRBJ2-1	ATSRDRLAGYTEQF
TRBV4-2	.	TRBJ1-2	ASSQERLDGRGGYT
TRBV28	.	TRBJ1-2	ASSLSSFSGRGYT
TRBV3-1/TRBV3-2	.	TRBJ2-1	ASSQVRLAVYNEQF
TRBV19	.	TRBJ1-1	ASTRGGDSNTEAF
TRBV4-1	.	TRBJ1-1	ASSQDRRGNTEAF